This T cell receptor (beta chain) derives from a study of blood T cells in healthy people across ages. Using a J-beta primer mix together with a sample-barcoded 5' primer, a second PCR was run for about 6 to 12 cycles. Each CDR3 protein is one row after TCRdb ran MiXCR on the 5' RACE reads. This sample has around 400,000 distinct CDR3 sequences; more than 45% occur once, and the top ten carry under 65%. The CDR3 covers 14 residues. Germline-derived CDR1 and CDR2 are MNHEY and SVGEGT. Between the trimmed V and J ends, which lost 2 bases and 2 bases, there was a span of 9 bases. This clonotype was found a few times.

The sequenced sample was blood. This chain joins TRBV6-2 or TRBV6-3 and TRBJ2-5, with D possibly being TRBD1 (6 bases). The TCR comes from a man in his sixties in good health. The CDR3 protein is CASSYSRGQETQYF. As DNA, the CDR3 is TGTGCCAGCAGTTACAGCAGGGGACAAGAGACCCAGTACTTC.